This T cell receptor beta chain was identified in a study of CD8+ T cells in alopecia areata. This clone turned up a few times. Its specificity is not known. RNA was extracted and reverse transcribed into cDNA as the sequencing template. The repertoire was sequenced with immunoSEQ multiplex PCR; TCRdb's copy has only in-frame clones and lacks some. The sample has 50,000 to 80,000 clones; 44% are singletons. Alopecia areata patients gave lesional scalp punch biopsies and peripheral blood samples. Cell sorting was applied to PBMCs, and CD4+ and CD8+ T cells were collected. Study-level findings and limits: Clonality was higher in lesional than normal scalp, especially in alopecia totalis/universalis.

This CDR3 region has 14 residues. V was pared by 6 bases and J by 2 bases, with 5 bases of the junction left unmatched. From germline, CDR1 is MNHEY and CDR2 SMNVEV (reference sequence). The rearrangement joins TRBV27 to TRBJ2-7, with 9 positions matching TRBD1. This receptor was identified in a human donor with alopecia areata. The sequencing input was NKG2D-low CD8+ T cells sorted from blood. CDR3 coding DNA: TGTGCCAGCAGCGGGACAGGGAAGACCTACGAGCAGTACTTC. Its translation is CASSGTGKTYEQYF.